These T cell receptor beta chains were read from a single sample in a study of T cells after posttransplantation cyclophosphamide. Clones were sequenced by immunoSEQ multiplex PCR, and TCRdb holds only the in-frame ones, with some missing. The data list tens of thousands of clones, none observed once; over 6.5% falls to the top ten. The sequencing input was PBMCs. The source is a woman between 55 and 75 years old in good health, CMV-negative, and a related stem cell transplant donor. Each CDR3 is given with its conserved first and last residue. The D gene is left open where the match is weak. The size field is filled for only some rows; it gives once, few, many or a size class.

D	V	J	size	CDR3	DNA
.	TRBV19	TRBJ2-3	many	CASTPRDRRDTQYF	TGTGCCAGTACCCCCCGTGACAGGCGAGATACGCAGTATTTT
.	TRBV5-6	TRBJ2-3	many	CASSLGLGDTDTQYF	TGTGCCAGCAGCTTGGGGCTAGGGGACACAGATACGCAGTATTTT
TRBD2	TRBV4-3	TRBJ2-1	many	CASSHSGGPYNEQFF	TGCGCCAGCAGCCACAGCGGGGGGCCCTACAATGAGCAGTTCTTC
.	TRBV19	TRBJ1-4	many	CASALRASSREKLFF	TGTGCCAGTGCCCTCAGGGCCTCATCTCGGGAAAAACTGTTTTTT
TRBD1	TRBV7-3	TRBJ1-6	many	CASSLTGSGPNSPLHF	TGTGCCAGCAGCTTGACAGGGAGCGGCCCAAATTCACCCCTCCACTTT
.	TRBV7-8	TRBJ2-7	many	CASSPTGYYEQYF	TGTGCCAGCAGCCCCACAGGGTACTACGAGCAGTACTTC
.	TRBV7-2	TRBJ2-1	many	CASSTAWANEQFF	TGTGCCAGCAGCACAGCCTGGGCCAATGAGCAGTTCTTC
.	TRBV19	TRBJ1-5	many	CASSEARDQPQHF	TGTGCCAGTAGTGAGGCTCGCGATCAGCCCCAGCATTTT
.	TRBV27	TRBJ1-4	many	CASKGVLNEKLFF	TGTGCCAGCAAAGGGGTTTTGAATGAAAAACTGTTTTTT
.	TRBV5-6	TRBJ2-5	.	CASSFRGSETQYF	TGTGCCAGCAGCTTTAGGGGGTCGGAGACCCAGTACTTC
.	TRBV28	TRBJ1-5	many	CASSYSGGQPQHF	TGTGCCAGCAGTTATAGCGGGGGGCAGCCCCAGCATTTT
TRBD2	TRBV14	TRBJ2-1	many	CASSPSRAGRVQFF	TGTGCCAGCAGCCCTTCCAGGGCAGGGAGGGTGCAGTTCTTC
.	TRBV9	TRBJ2-3	.	CASSYQGVSDTQYF	TGTGCCAGCAGCTACCAAGGGGTGTCAGATACGCAGTATTTT
.	TRBV9	TRBJ2-2	many	CASSVYPGGWGGSAGELFF	TGTGCCAGCAGCGTATATCCAGGGGGCTGGGGAGGGAGCGCCGGGGAGCTGTTTTTT
.	TRBV5-4	TRBJ1-3	many	CASSSGGGLSGNTIYF	TGTGCCAGCAGCAGCGGGGGGGGGCTCTCTGGAAACACCATATATTTT
TRBD2	TRBV7-2	TRBJ2-3	.	CASSKTSGGVGTPDTQYF	TGTGCCAGCAGCAAGACTAGCGGGGGGGTAGGGACACCGGATACGCAGTATTTT
TRBD1	TRBV2	TRBJ2-7	.	CASTDRLTGEQYF	TGTGCCAGCACGGACAGGCTCACGGGCGAGCAGTACTTC
TRBD2	TRBV9	TRBJ2-3	many	CASSVVAGDSFHTDTQYF	TGTGCCAGCAGCGTCGTAGCGGGGGACTCCTTCCACACAGATACGCAGTATTTT
.	TRBV9	TRBJ2-3	many	CASSETGIWAQYF	TGTGCCAGCAGTGAAACAGGGATATGGGCGCAGTATTTT
.	TRBV18	TRBJ1-6	many	CASSPAPEMWNSPLHF	TGTGCCAGCTCACCAGCGCCGGAGATGTGGAATTCACCCCTCCACTTT
.	TRBV7-2	TRBJ1-1	medium-sized	CASSIIGGNTEAFF	TGTGCCAGCAGCATAATCGGGGGGAATACTGAAGCTTTCTTT
TRBD1	TRBV7-9	TRBJ1-2	many	CASSLGSGTGYGYTF	TGTGCCAGCAGCTTAGGTTCCGGGACAGGCTATGGCTACACCTTC
.	TRBV7-9	TRBJ1-3	.	CASNSQETGSGNTIYF	TGTGCCAGCAACTCCCAGGAGACAGGCTCTGGAAACACCATATATTTT
.	TRBV6-5	TRBJ2-2	many	CASSTTSGDTGELFF	TGTGCCAGCAGTACGACTAGTGGGGACACCGGGGAGCTGTTTTTT
.	TRBV7-2	TRBJ1-3	many	CASSHLGSGNTIYF	TGTGCCAGCAGCCACCTCGGTAGCGGAAACACCATATATTTT
TRBD2	TRBV5-6	TRBJ2-3	many	CASSPSGGRVGDTQYF	TGTGCCAGCAGCCCTTCGGGAGGGAGGGTTGGAGATACGCAGTATTTT
.	TRBV4-2	TRBJ1-5	many	CASSQGRDYDQPQHF	TGTGCCAGCAGCCAAGGCAGGGATTACGATCAGCCCCAGCATTTT
.	TRBV7-9	TRBJ2-1	many	CASSVGTSIHGEQFF	TGTGCCAGCAGCGTCGGGACTTCTATCCACGGGGAGCAGTTCTTC
TRBD1	TRBV6-4	TRBJ1-6	many	CASSPGQGYNSPLHF	TGTGCCAGCAGCCCTGGACAGGGCTATAATTCACCCCTCCACTTT
TRBD1	TRBV9	TRBJ2-6	many	CASSPRDRDVGIGSGANVLTF	TGTGCCAGCAGCCCCCGGGACAGGGATGTGGGTATTGGTTCTGGGGCCAACGTCCTGACTTTC
TRBD2	TRBV7-2	TRBJ2-2	many	CASSRSGRARGELFF	TGTGCCAGCAGCCGGAGCGGGAGGGCCCGAGGGGAGCTGTTTTTT
.	TRBV28	TRBJ2-2	many	CASSAGTRAGELFF	TGTGCCAGCAGTGCCGGGACACGGGCCGGGGAGCTGTTTTTT
.	TRBV19	TRBJ1-4	many	CASSPTGTNEKLFF	TGTGCCAGTAGCCCGACAGGAACTAATGAAAAACTGTTTTTT
TRBD2	TRBV4-3	TRBJ2-3	many	CASSQTSGKTDTQYF	TGCGCCAGCAGCCAGACTAGCGGGAAGACAGATACGCAGTATTTT
.	TRBV4-1	TRBJ2-1	many	CASSQAEGMNEQFF	TGCGCCAGCAGCCAAGCGGAGGGGATGAATGAGCAGTTCTTC
.	TRBV6-5	TRBJ2-7	few	CASSYFTAPTEQYF	TGTGCCAGCAGTTACTTCACAGCCCCTACCGAGCAGTACTTC
.	TRBV4-2	TRBJ2-2	many	CASTFEIAGSGELFF	TGTGCCAGCACCTTTGAAATAGCCGGGAGCGGGGAGCTGTTTTTT
.	TRBV19	TRBJ2-1	many	CASSRKLPGGYNEQFF	TGTGCCAGTAGTAGGAAGCTTCCCGGAGGCTACAATGAGCAGTTCTTC
.	TRBV19	TRBJ1-5	many	CASTLGRVPNQPQHF	TGTGCCAGTACCTTGGGCAGGGTTCCCAATCAGCCCCAGCATTTT
.	TRBV6-1	TRBJ2-2	few	CASLSGTGTVGELFF	TGTGCCAGCCTTAGCGGGACAGGGACGGTCGGGGAGCTGTTTTTT
.	TRBV9	TRBJ1-1	many	CASSVAPVDRGLYTEAFF	TGTGCCAGCAGCGTAGCTCCCGTGGACCGCGGACTTTACACTGAAGCTTTCTTT
TRBD1	TRBV6-6	TRBJ2-1	few	CASRSRQGASYNEQFF	TGTGCCAGCAGATCCCGTCAGGGGGCTAGCTACAATGAGCAGTTCTTC
TRBD2	TRBV28	TRBJ2-1	many	CASSFGTSNEQFF	TGTGCCAGCAGTTTCGGGACTAGCAATGAGCAGTTCTTC
.	TRBV19	TRBJ1-2	many	CASSIVPMGDYGYTF	TGTGCCAGTAGTATAGTGCCGATGGGAGACTATGGCTACACCTTC
TRBD2	TRBV30	TRBJ2-7	few	CAWSVGTSSYEQYF	TGTGCCTGGAGCGTGGGGACTAGTTCCTACGAGCAGTACTTC
.	TRBV11-3	TRBJ2-3	few	CASSLGGLSTDTQYF	TGTGCCAGCAGCTTAGGCGGTTTAAGCACAGATACGCAGTATTTT
TRBD2	TRBV9	TRBJ2-3	.	CASSQLAGGRDTQYF	TGTGCCAGCAGCCAACTAGCGGGGGGGCGAGATACGCAGTATTTT
.	TRBV19	TRBJ2-1	many	CASSTLSSYNEQFF	TGTGCCAGTAGTACCCTTAGCTCCTACAATGAGCAGTTCTTC
TRBD1	TRBV27	TRBJ1-2	many	CASRGQGGRGYTF	TGTGCCAGCAGGGGACAGGGGGGTCGTGGCTACACCTTC
TRBD1	TRBV6-1	TRBJ1-2	many	CASSASPQGGHGYTF	TGTGCCAGCAGTGCATCACCACAGGGGGGGCATGGCTACACCTTC
TRBD1	TRBV6-1	TRBJ2-1	many	CASRTTGVSFNEQFF	TGTGCCAGCAGAACGACAGGGGTTTCATTCAATGAGCAGTTCTTC